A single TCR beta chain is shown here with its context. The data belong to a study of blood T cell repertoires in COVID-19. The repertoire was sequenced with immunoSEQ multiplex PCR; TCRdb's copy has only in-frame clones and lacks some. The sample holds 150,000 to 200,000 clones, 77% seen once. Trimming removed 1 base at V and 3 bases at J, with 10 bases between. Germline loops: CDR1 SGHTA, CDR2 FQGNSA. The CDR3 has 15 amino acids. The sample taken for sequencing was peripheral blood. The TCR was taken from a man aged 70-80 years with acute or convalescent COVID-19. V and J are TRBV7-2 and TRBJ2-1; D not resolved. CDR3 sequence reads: CASSLVGSSYNEQFF. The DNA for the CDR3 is TGTGCCAGCAGCTTAGTGGGTAGCAGCTACAATGAGCAGTTCTTC.